These T cell receptor beta chains were read from a single sample in a study of cytomegalovirus exposure and HLA in healthy donors. Sequencing used immunoSEQ multiplex PCR; TCRdb keeps in-frame clones, though not all of them. The top ten hold 0.89% of the sample, which has more than 85,000 clones, about 95% seen once. Material: PBMCs. These receptors all stem from a young woman in good health and CMV-seronegative. The CDR3 runs from the conserved cysteine through the conserved F or W. The D gene is left open where the match is weak. Rows give clone size only sometimes, using once, few, many, or a class for an expanded clone.

.,.,TRBV6-6,15,TRBJ2-1,CASSYRAERGGEQFF,TGTGCCAGCAGTTACAGGGCGGAGAGAGGGGGTGAGCAGTTCTTC
TRBD1,.,TRBV19,18,TRBJ1-3,CASSIGQGAAFSGNTIYF,TGTGCCAGTAGTATTGGACAGGGAGCCGCCTTCTCTGGAAACACCATATATTTT
TRBD1,once,TRBV29-1,14,TRBJ1-1,CSVSQGWVNTEAFF,TGCAGCGTTTCACAGGGGTGGGTGAACACTGAAGCTTTCTTT
.,.,TRBV13,15,TRBJ2-2,CASITGTRNTGELFF,TGTGCCAGCATCACAGGGACGAGGAACACCGGGGAGCTGTTTTTT
.,.,TRBV6-1,16,TRBJ1-3,CASSELRGSSGNTIYF,TGTGCCAGCAGTGAATTACGGGGGAGCTCTGGAAACACCATATATTTT
TRBD2,.,TRBV5-4,12,TRBJ2-1,CASSPGGPEQFF,TGTGCCAGCAGTCCGGGGGGGCCTGAGCAGTTCTTC
TRBD1,.,TRBV5-1,15,TRBJ2-7,CASRIRDRGVYEQYF,TGCGCCAGCAGGATTCGGGACAGGGGGGTCTACGAGCAGTACTTC
TRBD1,.,TRBV7-9,14,TRBJ1-2,CASSLEQGAGGYTF,TGTGCCAGCAGCTTAGAGCAGGGGGCCGGCGGCTACACCTTC
TRBD2,.,TRBV7-6,17,TRBJ2-3,CASSLLLAGAGADTQYF,TGTGCCAGCAGCTTACTCCTAGCGGGAGCAGGTGCAGATACGCAGTATTTT
.,once,TRBV4-2,16,TRBJ2-3,CASSLIFGGPADTQYF,TGTGCCAGCAGCCTAATTTTCGGGGGGCCGGCAGATACGCAGTATTTT
.,.,TRBV10-3,14,TRBJ2-3,CAIEAGSAADTQYF,TGTGCCATCGAGGCGGGCAGTGCGGCAGATACGCAGTATTTT
TRBD1,.,TRBV6-1,13,TRBJ2-2,CASRTGETGELFF,TGTGCCAGCAGAACAGGGGAGACCGGGGAGCTGTTTTTT
.,.,TRBV7-9,17,TRBJ2-2,CASIKNQLLENTGELFF,TGTGCCAGCATTAAAAACCAGTTACTAGAGAACACCGGGGAGCTGTTTTTT
.,.,TRBV27,15,TRBJ2-1,CASSLGRHPTYEQFF,TGTGCCAGCAGTTTAGGCAGACACCCTACCTATGAGCAGTTCTTC
TRBD2,.,TRBV5-4,14,TRBJ2-3,CASSNSGGADTQYF,TGTGCCAGCAGCAACAGCGGGGGGGCAGATACGCAGTATTTT
TRBD1,.,TRBV5-1,17,TRBJ1-3,CASSLASTGGTGNTIYF,TGCGCCAGCAGCTTGGCCTCTACAGGGGGAACTGGAAACACCATATATTTT
.,.,TRBV7-9,16,TRBJ2-3,CASSLARDSRTDTQYF,TGTGCCAGCAGCTTAGCGCGGGACTCCCGCACAGATACGCAGTATTTT
TRBD2,.,TRBV7-9,17,TRBJ2-7,CASSLGVTRGVSYEQYF,TGTGCCAGCAGCTTAGGAGTAACACGGGGGGTATCCTACGAGCAGTACTTC
TRBD2,.,TRBV5-4,16,TRBJ2-1,CASSSSGGAYIDEQFF,TGTGCCAGCAGTTCCAGCGGGGGGGCTTATATCGATGAGCAGTTCTTC
TRBD2,.,TRBV7-9,16,TRBJ2-2,CASSRAGGLEAGELFF,TGTGCCAGCAGCCGGGCGGGGGGGCTCGAGGCCGGGGAGCTGTTTTTT
.,once,TRBV7-2,14,TRBJ2-7,CASSLVSSSYEQYF,TGTGCCAGCAGCTTAGTGAGCTCCTCCTACGAGCAGTACTTC
.,.,TRBV6-5,14,TRBJ1-2,CASSLGGNNYGYTF,TGTGCCAGCAGTTTGGGGGGAAACAACTATGGCTACACCTTC
.,.,TRBV30,15,TRBJ2-7,CAWDRTWTTNYEQYF,TGTGCCTGGGACAGAACATGGACTACAAACTACGAGCAGTACTTC
TRBD1,.,TRBV7-8,17,TRBJ1-2,CASSFGDRGQTDYGYTF,TGTGCCAGCAGCTTCGGGGACAGGGGGCAAACCGACTATGGCTACACCTTC
TRBD1,.,TRBV27,15,TRBJ1-3,CASSPQGGAGNTIYF,TGTGCCAGCAGTCCACAGGGGGGGGCAGGAAACACCATATATTTT
.,.,TRBV6-1,14,TRBJ2-3,CASSPTPATDTQYF,TGTGCCAGCAGTCCGACTCCCGCCACAGATACGCAGTATTTT
TRBD1,.,TRBV4-1,17,TRBJ1-2,CASSQDGGGQGIRRYTF,TGCGCCAGCAGCCAAGATGGGGGCGGACAGGGTATTCGTCGCTACACCTTC
TRBD1,.,TRBV5-1,14,TRBJ2-7,CASSDRGLSYEQYF,TGCGCCAGCTCTGACAGGGGTCTCTCCTACGAGCAGTACTTC
.,.,TRBV5-1,16,TRBJ1-4,CASSLGPGATNEKLFF,TGCGCCAGCAGCTTGGGCCCCGGAGCAACTAATGAAAAACTGTTTTTT
.,.,TRBV4-1,16,TRBJ1-5,CASSQLQGNLNQPQHF,TGCGCCAGCAGCCAACTTCAGGGAAACCTCAATCAGCCCCAGCATTTT
.,.,TRBV19,17,TRBJ2-6,CASSIGGGESGANVLTF,TGTGCCAGTAGTATAGGAGGCGGGGAATCTGGGGCCAACGTCCTGACTTTC
TRBD2,.,TRBV5-1,15,TRBJ2-7,CASSFTSGGFLEQYF,TGCGCCAGCAGCTTCACTAGCGGGGGTTTTCTCGAGCAGTACTTC
TRBD1,.,TRBV7-7,14,TRBJ2-1,CASSSRTGGFEQFF,TGTGCTAGCAGCTCCCGGACAGGGGGGTTTGAGCAGTTCTTC
.,.,TRBV5-1,14,TRBJ2-2,CASSTAENTGELFF,TGCGCCAGCAGCACAGCCGAGAACACCGGGGAGCTGTTTTTT
TRBD1,.,TRBV4-1,14,TRBJ1-5,CASSQETGSQPQHF,TGCGCCAGCAGCCAAGAGACAGGGAGTCAGCCCCAGCATTTT
.,.,TRBV4-1,15,TRBJ1-4,CASSQQTPTNEKLFF,TGCGCCAGCAGCCAGCAGACACCTACTAATGAAAAACTGTTTTTT
.,once,TRBV30,12,TRBJ1-4,CAWSVTLEKLFF,TGTGCCTGGAGTGTTACTCTCGAAAAACTGTTTTTT
TRBD1,.,TRBV6-5,16,TRBJ1-1,CASSYLSDRGDTEAFF,TGTGCCAGCAGTTACCTCTCGGACAGGGGAGACACTGAAGCTTTCTTT
.,.,TRBV7-9,18,TRBJ2-7,CASSPDRTQPLGRYEQYF,TGTGCCAGCAGCCCCGACAGAACCCAACCCCTAGGGCGCTACGAGCAGTACTTC
.,.,TRBV9,15,TRBJ2-7,CASSVGGTGNYEQYF,TGTGCCAGCAGCGTAGGGGGTACAGGGAACTACGAGCAGTACTTC
TRBD2,.,TRBV13,20,TRBJ2-1,CASSFEARTSGFNSYNEQFF,TGTGCCAGCAGTTTTGAGGCTAGGACTAGCGGGTTCAACTCCTACAATGAGCAGTTCTTC
TRBD2,.,TRBV30,13,TRBJ2-7,CAWIPSGSYEQYF,TGTGCCTGGATCCCTAGCGGGTCCTACGAGCAGTACTTC
.,once,TRBV18,16,TRBJ2-2,CASSPGWQGSTGELFF,TGTGCCAGCTCACCAGGGTGGCAGGGGAGCACCGGGGAGCTGTTTTTT
.,.,TRBV9,13,TRBJ2-2,CASSVGSTGELFF,TGTGCCAGCAGCGTCGGTTCCACCGGGGAGCTGTTTTTT
TRBD2,once,TRBV7-2,15,TRBJ2-3,CASSSSGGGTDTQYF,TGTGCCAGCAGCTCTAGCGGGGGAGGCACAGATACGCAGTATTTT
.,.,TRBV9,14,TRBJ2-7,CASSAPGNPYEQYF,TGTGCCAGCAGCGCGCCGGGAAACCCCTACGAGCAGTACTTC
.,.,TRBV15,16,TRBJ1-4,CATSTLSIETNEKLFF,TGTGCCACCAGCACACTTAGTATTGAAACTAATGAAAAACTGTTTTTT
.,.,TRBV5-1,11,TRBJ2-1,CALLPGGFEFF,TGCGCCTTGCTCCCCGGAGGCTTTGAGTTCTTC
TRBD2,.,TRBV4-3,16,TRBJ2-3,CASSQDIAGSTDTQYF,TGCGCCAGCAGCCAAGATATAGCGGGGTCCACAGATACGCAGTATTTT
.,once,TRBV7-7,18,TRBJ1-5,CASSILSVVGGNNQPQHF,TGTGCTAGCAGCATCCTGAGCGTGGTAGGGGGAAACAATCAGCCCCAGCATTTT
TRBD2,.,TRBV7-2,16,TRBJ2-1,CASNRPTSGRWDEQFF,TGTGCCAGCAACCGCCCGACTAGCGGGAGATGGGATGAGCAGTTCTTC
.,.,TRBV29-1,11,TRBJ2-4,CSVEDLDIQYF,TGCAGCGTTGAAGATCTAGACATTCAGTACTTC
.,.,TRBV10-2,16,TRBJ2-2,CASSPPLLTRTGELFF,TGCGCCAGCAGTCCTCCCCTACTTACTCGGACCGGGGAGCTGTTTTTT